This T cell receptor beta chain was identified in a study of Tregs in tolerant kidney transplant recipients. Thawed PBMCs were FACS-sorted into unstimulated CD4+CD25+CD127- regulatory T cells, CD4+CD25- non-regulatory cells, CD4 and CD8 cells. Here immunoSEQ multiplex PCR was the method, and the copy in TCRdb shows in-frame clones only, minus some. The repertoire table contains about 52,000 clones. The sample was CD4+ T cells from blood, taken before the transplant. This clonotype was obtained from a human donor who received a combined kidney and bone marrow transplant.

The CDR3 DNA, read in part, is TGTGCCAGCAGCTTACGGCGCGGACTAGGGGCCGAG. This translates into CASSLRRGLGAE. The complete CDR3 reads CASSLRRGLGAEQYF. The chain uses TRBV7-2 and TRBJ2-7, with TRBD2 matching over 7 bases. The sequenced fragment ends 3 residues before the CDR3 boundary, so the rest is inferred from the germline J gene. The CDR3 spans 15 residues. Unmatched junction bases numbered 10, after V lost 2 bases and J lost 6 bases. Germline assignment: CDR1 SGHTA and CDR2 FQGNSA.